This TCR beta chain appears in the sequencing data of a study of CD8 T cells in ankylosing spondylitis (dated by TCRdb to 2016 to 2017). General notes on the study: The study profiled T cell receptor beta repertoires in healthy donors and ankylosing spondylitis patients to find disease-linked TCR variants. In total, the full study cohort was made up of some 100 healthy donors and some 26 ankylosing spondylitis patients. Peripheral blood was sampled, and synovial fluid was additionally collected from ankylosing spondylitis patients.

In the case of this clonotype: What this receptor recognizes is not known. Base qualities are not provided; no much larger clone lies one nucleotide away.

The cysteine opens and the phenylalanine closes a CDR3 of 18 amino acids. The kept DNA is CDR3 alone, 54 bases in frame from the first base. The germline V gene (reference sequence) provides CDR1 MNHEY and CDR2 SMNVEV. The junction shows trimming of 2 bases on V and 4 bases on J, and the gene matches do not reach 14 bases of it. The instrument was an Illumina HiSeq 2500. TCR beta libraries were prepared by quantitative 5'-RACE with molecular barcodes. The source study handled its data this way. Disease-linked TCR variants were identified with a new computational method built on a probabilistic model of VDJ rearrangement. TCRdb reanalyzed the raw reads on its own, using fastp at Q25 for trimming and MiXCR for clone calling, and kept in-frame beta chains. Every distinct CDR3 protein forms one entry, paired with its most common genes and DNA. None of the V and J calls come from the authors' own analysis; TCRdb made them. For this sample the table gives 450,000 or so distinct CDR3 sequences, of which about 25% were detected only once. The ten largest clones capture about 1% of the sample.

The research as a whole found: In peripheral blood, the disease-linked clones were found at relatively low frequencies and had a CD8+ phenotype. The disease-linked clones were reported to be significantly enriched in matched synovial fluid samples from ankylosing spondylitis patients. A TCR beta motif of several highly homologous amino acid variants appeared characteristic of blood from ankylosing spondylitis patients. Some TCR beta motif variants had previously been reported in synovial fluid and blood of reactive arthritis patients, which suggested common disease-initiation mechanisms.

The sequence was obtained from a male donor with ankylosing spondylitis. The material sequenced was blood, either unsorted or a sorted T cell fraction (not recorded which). Here the chain combines TRBV27 and TRBJ1-5; TRBD1 aligns with 7 central bases. The CDR3: CASSLKSPGQDQNQPQHF. The DNA reads as follows: TGTGCCAGCAGTTTAAAGTCCCCCGGACAGGACCAAAATCAGCCCCAGCATTTT.